This T cell receptor (beta chain) was captured in a study of human T cells and chemical hapten exposure. This clonotype was seen a handful of times. The time point: patch test 1, 2 weeks after DPC sensitization. The treatment was: therapeutic diphenylcyclopropenone sensitization with weekly scalp DPC. The CDR3 contains 14 residues. The germline V gene has CDR1 MNHEY and CDR2 SVGAGI. V lost 2 bases to trimming and J lost 5 bases, with 11 bases between them. Per the authors' pipeline: Individual samples carried between roughly 23,224 and 700,000 TCRs, with more than 85,000 as the median. TCRdb used MiXCR to reprocess the RACE reads, holding one entry per CDR3 protein. None of the V and J calls come from the authors' own analysis; TCRdb made them. The data contain 95,000 to 150,000 distinct CDR3 sequences, approximately 14% of them singletons.

This receptor was obtained from a man aged 18-30 years with alopecia areata. Some clones in this sample may be carry-over from other donors' samples. V is TRBV6-5 and J is TRBJ2-3, with D tentatively TRBD2 (7 bases). The sample in question was whole blood, obtained in connection with sensitization to the hapten diphenylcyclopropenone (DPC). The CDR3: CASSYGGARDTQYF. CDR3 bases: TGTGCCAGCAGTTACGGGGGGGCTAGAGATACGCAGTATTTT.